This entry features one T cell receptor beta chain sequence. Libraries were prepared by immunoSEQ multiplex PCR; TCRdb keeps only in-frame clonotypes and omits some of them. This table holds about 210,000 clones, approximately 80% found once. The CDR3 contains 13 residues. Germline V gene sequence: CDR1 LNHDA, CDR2 SQIVND (reference sequence). V shed 2 bases and J shed 5 bases, with 7 bases lying between them. This sample was included in a study of blood T cell repertoires in COVID-19. Sequenced sample: peripheral blood. The TCR sequence derives from a man aged 55 to 70 with acute or convalescent COVID-19. The chain links TRBV19 to TRBJ1-5; D is ambiguous. This CDR3 is CASSISSYQPQHF. The CDR3 nucleotides are TGTGCCAGTAGTATAAGTAGTTATCAGCCCCAGCATTTT.